Below are 6 T cell receptor beta chains sequenced from a single sample in a study of cytomegalovirus exposure and HLA in healthy donors. This PCR relied on a set of 60 Vbeta primers and 13 Jbeta primers. Sequencing used immunoSEQ multiplex PCR; TCRdb keeps in-frame clones, though not all of them. Here the sample table reports approximately 110,000 clones. The sequencing sample was made of PBMCs. The receptors derive from a man younger than 45 in good health and CMV-seronegative.

The chain recombines TRBV2 with TRBJ2-3, with TRBD1 identical over 7 bases. From germline, CDR1 is SNHLY and CDR2 FYNNEI. The length of the CDR3 is 15 residues. V gave up 3 bases and J gave up 3 bases; unmatched junction bases: 6. CDR3 sequence: CASSEWQGVTDTQYF. In DNA, the CDR3 is TGTGCCAGCAGTGAGTGGCAGGGGGTGACAGATACGCAGTATTTT. Drawing the rest from reference TRBV2 and TRBJ2-3, the complete variable domain is EPEVTQTPSHQVTQMGQEVILRCVPISNHLYFYWYRQILGQKVEFLVSFYNNEISEKSEIFDDQFSVERPDGSNFTLKIRSTKLEDSAMYFCASSEWQGVTDTQYFGPGTRLTVL.

Details on this clone: The junction differs from germline at one of its ends, possibly a read error. J is TRBJ2-1 and V is TRBV28; 8 nucleotides line up with TRBD1. The CDR3 is 16 residues long. Germline V lookup: CDR1 MDHEN, CDR2 SYDVKM. This chain's CDR3 is CASNLRQGTSYNEQFF. As DNA, the CDR3 is TGTGCCAGCAATTTACGACAGGGGACCTCCTACAATGAGCAGTTCTTC.

The genes are TRBV4-3 and TRBJ1-3; no clear D. The CDR3 contains 16 residues. Germline loops: CDR1 LGHNA, CDR2 YSLEER. The V end was cut by 0 bases, the J end by 0 bases, with 9 bases between. Here the CDR3 DNA reads TGCGCCAGCAGCCAAGATATGGTGAGCTCTGGAAACACCATATATTTT. This gives the protein CASSQDMVSSGNTIYF.

A word on this clone: At the DNA level, this CDR3 is encoded by other sequences in the same sample as well. DNA for the CDR3: TGTGCCAGCAGTGAACCGGACGGAGAAGTAAGCGGTTTGGAGGACGAGCAGTACTTC. This codes for CASSEPDGEVSGLEDEQYF. The chain carries TRBV2 and TRBJ2-7; TRBD2 is a possible D gene (5 bases). From germline, CDR1 is SNHLY and CDR2 FYNNEI. The CDR3 is made up of 19 amino acids. The V end was cut by 2 bases, the J end by 5 bases, with 28 bases between.

The chain joins TRBV7-2 to TRBJ2-7; possibly TRBD2 for D (6 bases). With 4 bases removed from V and 7 bases from J, the gap between germline ends came to 14 bases. The CDR3 extends over 13 amino acids. From germline, CDR1 is SGHTA and CDR2 FQGNSA. As DNA, the CDR3 is TGTGCCAGCAGCTCGGGAGCTCCGGGGGAGCAGTACTTC. Its protein product is CASSSGAPGEQYF.

This chain uses TRBV9 with TRBJ1-1; 10 nucleotides align to TRBD1. V lost 0 bases, J lost 3 bases, and 5 bases stayed unmatched. The CDR3 runs to 16 residues. Germline lookup yields CDR1 SGDLS and CDR2 YYNGEE. For the CDR3, the DNA is TGTGCCAGCAGCGTAGATCGGGACAGGGGACACACTGAAGCTTTCTTT. Its translation: CASSVDRDRGHTEAFF.